This T cell receptor (beta chain) was captured in a study of blood T cell repertoires in COVID-19. Study-wide background: The analysed material was cDNA or gDNA that came from T cells, B-cell-depleted T cells, or PBMCs.

Trimming shortened V by 3 bases and J by 4 bases, and 3 bases separated the two germline ends. The CDR3 runs 12 residues. Germline V CDR1 and CDR2: KGHDR, SFDVKD. Repertoires were generated with immunoSEQ multiplex PCR, while TCRdb's copy carries only in-frame clones and drops some. The sample includes 150,000 to 200,000 clones, 85% to 90% of them seen just once. This chain links TRBV24-1 with TRBJ1-5, with unresolved D. The TCR originated in a woman between 55 and 75 years old with acute or convalescent COVID-19. The material sequenced was peripheral blood. The CDR3 sequence: CATSDPNQPQHF. The CDR3 DNA sequence: TGTGCCACCAGTGATCCTAATCAGCCCCAGCATTTT.